The 27 T cell receptor beta chains given below trace back to one sample, sequenced in a study of siplizumab effects on memory and regulatory T cells. Only in-frame clones appear in the TCRdb table, and some are missing; sequencing was by immunoSEQ multiplex PCR. The sample contains 85,000 to 130,000 clones, about 95% of which appear only once. The specimen was Tregs sorted from blood. The receptors shown here come from a human donor in good health.

This clone was seen a single time. J is TRBJ2-5 and V is TRBV5-4; weak D call: TRBD1 (5 bases). Trimming pared 4 bases from V and 4 bases from J, leaving 17 bases between. The CDR3 runs to 15 residues. Germline V lookup: CDR1 SGHNT, CDR2 YYREEE (reference sequence). The CDR3, as DNA: TGTGCCAGCAGCCCAAAGTGGACAACGGGAGAGACCCAGTACTTC. Encoded protein: CASSPKWTTGETQYF.

The chain is built from TRBV18 and TRBJ1-2; D unclear. The CDR3 has 14 amino acids. Germline lookup yields CDR1 KGHSH and CDR2 LQKENI. V shed 2 bases and J shed 4 bases, with 11 bases lying between them. CDR3 region: CASSPGVSLYGYTF. The DNA for the CDR3 is TGTGCCAGCTCACCAGGGGTTTCACTCTATGGCTACACCTTC.

This chain joins TRBV30 and TRBJ2-2; D is unresolved. The CDR3 is 13 amino acids. Trimming took 5 bases from V and 0 from J, leaving 7 bases between them. Germline V gene lookup returns CDR1 GTSNPN and CDR2 SVGIG (reference sequence). The CDR3 DNA follows: TGTGCCTGGGGACGGACGAACACCGGGGAGCTGTTTTTT. Translating gives CAWGRTNTGELFF.

The table lists this clone with a few counts. This sequence joins TRBV2 and TRBJ1-2; D is unresolved. The CDR3 has 12 residues. Trimming took off 8 bases at V and 8 bases at J, with 15 bases between the two ends. Germline lookup yields CDR1 SNHLY and CDR2 FYNNEI. CDR3 DNA sequence: TGTGCCAGCGGTAGGGAGCTATCCGGCTACACCTTC. Translation gives CASGRELSGYTF.

CDR3 region: CASTLRVYWALWADYGYTF. The CDR3 nucleotides are TGTGCCAGCACCTTAAGAGTCTATTGGGCGTTATGGGCGGACTATGGCTACACCTTC. The genes are TRBV28 and TRBJ1-2; D unclear. The CDR3 runs 19 residues. V dropped 7 bases and J dropped 3 bases, with 30 bases sitting between them. Germline V lookup: CDR1 MDHEN, CDR2 SYDVKM.

This clone was observed once. The V gene is TRBV28, the J gene TRBJ2-5, with 7 bases lining up with TRBD1. Trimming cost V 4 bases and J 2 bases; bases outside gene matches: 7. Germline lookup yields CDR1 MDHEN and CDR2 SYDVKM. The CDR3 runs 15 residues. The DNA of the CDR3 is TGTGCCAGCAGTTCTCGAAGCAGGGGGCAAGAGACCCAGTACTTC. Protein sequence: CASSSRSRGQETQYF.

The V gene is TRBV10-2, the J gene TRBJ2-7, with D maybe TRBD1 (5 bases). V lost 0 bases, J lost 12 bases, and 12 bases lay in between. Germline V gene data show CDR1 as WSHSY and CDR2 as SAAADI. This CDR3 region has 12 residues. The DNA of the CDR3 is TGCGCCAGCAGTGAGTCTAGGACAAGTTGGTACTTC. It is translated as CASSESRTSWYF.

The chain uses TRBV7-6 and TRBJ2-5; 9 bases fit TRBD1. Germline-derived CDR1 and CDR2 are SGHVS and FNYEAQ. There are 15 residues in the CDR3. V trimming: 5 bases; J trimming: 4 bases; junction bases outside the gene matches: 8. Written as DNA, the CDR3 is TGTGCCAGCAGCCCCGGGACAGGGAAGGGAGAGACCCAGTACTTC. The encoded protein is CASSPGTGKGETQYF.

The chain carries TRBV6-5 and TRBJ1-5, with a tentative D call TRBD1 (5 bases). V lost 6 bases to trimming and J lost 6 bases, with 12 bases between them. The CDR3 has 13 residues. Looked up from germline, CDR1 is MNHEY and CDR2 is SVGAGI. This CDR3 reads CASRAGLSQPQHF. The CDR3 nucleotides are TGTGCCAGCAGAGCGGGACTCAGTCAGCCCCAGCATTTT.

The chain combines TRBV30 with TRBJ1-3, with D maybe TRBD1 (5 bases). The CDR3 has 13 amino acids. The germline V gene encodes CDR1 GTSNPN and CDR2 SVGIG (reference sequence). The V end lost 4 bases, the J end lost 6 bases, and 13 bases lay between the germline ends. The chain's CDR3 is CAWMAGHVNTIYF. In DNA, the CDR3 is TGTGCCTGGATGGCAGGGCATGTAAACACCATATATTTT.

V gene TRBV5-4 combines with J gene TRBJ1-4; 8 positions match TRBD1. Germline V gene lookup returns CDR1 SGHNT and CDR2 YYREEE (reference sequence). The CDR3 sequence is 15 residues long. Losses at the gene ends were 2 bases for V and 5 bases for J; bases not matched to a gene: 5. CDR3 region: CASSLRAGGNEKLFF. In DNA, the CDR3 is TGTGCCAGCAGCTTAAGGGCAGGGGGCAATGAAAAACTGTTTTTT.

The V gene is TRBV6-5, the J gene TRBJ2-5; D gene ambiguous. Trimming left V 7 bases short and J 7 bases short, with 16 bases between. The length of the CDR3 is 13 residues. Germline V CDR1 and CDR2: MNHEY, SVGAGI. DNA for the CDR3: TGTGCCAGCACCCCACTTGAACGCGGGACCCAGTACTTC. Translation gives CASTPLERGTQYF.

CDR3 residues: CSGGGDREYGYTF. The CDR3 DNA follows: TGCAGCGGTGGCGGGGACAGAGAATATGGCTACACCTTC. The chain is built from TRBV29-1 and TRBJ1-2, with 7 bases that match TRBD1. The junction had 10 bases not matched to a gene; V was cut back by 7 bases and J by 5 bases. The germline V gene encodes CDR1 SQVTM and CDR2 ANQGSEA. The CDR3 has 13 residues.

The gene calls are TRBV20-1 and TRBJ1-4; D unclear. The V end lost 6 bases, the J end lost 5 bases, and 7 bases lay between the germline ends. The CDR3 loop spans 11 amino acids. CDR1 is DFQATT and CDR2 is SNEGSKA in the germline V gene (reference sequence). The CDR3 here is CSADGNEKLFF. Written as DNA, the CDR3 is TGCAGTGCGGACGGGAATGAAAAACTGTTTTTT.

About this clone: Other DNA sequences of this sample code for an identical CDR3. The rearrangement joins TRBV6-5 to TRBJ1-2; the match to TRBD1 covers 7 bases. Losses at the gene ends were 1 base for V and 6 bases for J; bases not matched to a gene: 5. This CDR3 is built from 14 residues. CDR1 is MNHEY and CDR2 is SVGAGI in the germline V gene. The CDR3 here is CASSYYGTADGYTF. Here the CDR3 DNA reads TGTGCCAGCAGTTACTACGGGACAGCGGATGGCTACACCTTC.

The chain has TRBV6-6 and TRBJ2-7; D is undetermined. Germline loops: CDR1 MNHNY, CDR2 SVGAGI (reference sequence). Trimming shortened V by 8 bases and J by 0 bases, and 20 bases separated the two germline ends. This CDR3 region has 16 residues. The CDR3 bases are TGTGCCAGCCATCCTACGGGCGGATACAGCTCCTACGAGCAGTACTTC. Translated: CASHPTGGYSSYEQYF.

The CDR3 sequence: CASSLGGRVEQYF. CDR3 sequence (DNA): TGTGCCAGCAGCTTGGGCGGGAGGGTCGAGCAGTACTTC. The genes are TRBV7-9 and TRBJ2-7; 9 bases are shared with TRBD2. V was pared by 3 bases and J by 6 bases, with 3 bases of the junction left unmatched. Germline V gene sequence: CDR1 SEHNR, CDR2 FQNEAQ (reference sequence). The CDR3 is 13 amino acids.

The genes are TRBV7-9 and TRBJ2-5, with D hard to call. CDR1 and CDR2 from the germline V gene are SEHNR and FQNEAQ (reference sequence). Between the trimmed V and J ends, which lost 4 bases and 1 base, there was a span of 4 bases. This CDR3 contains 12 residues. The CDR3 DNA reads as TGTGCCAGCAGCTGGTTCCAAGAGACCCAGTACTTC. Translation: CASSWFQETQYF.

The V gene is TRBV9, the J gene TRBJ2-2, with unresolved D. CDR1 is SGDLS, CDR2 YYNGEE, per germline. The ends were cut back, 3 bases at V and 6 bases at J, with 6 bases in the middle. CDR3 length: 12 amino acids. The CDR3 sequence: CASSALAGELFF. The CDR3 DNA reads TGTGCCAGCAGCGCACTGGCCGGGGAGCTGTTTTTT.

The chain has TRBV30 and TRBJ2-3; 7 positions agree with TRBD1. The length of the CDR3 is 15 residues. Germline loops: CDR1 GTSNPN, CDR2 SVGIG (reference sequence). Trimming at V came to 2 bases and at J to 4 bases, leaving 9 bases not matched to a gene. Written as DNA, the CDR3 is TGTGCCTGGAGTACAGGACAGGTACGGGCAGATACGCAGTATTTT. This encodes CAWSTGQVRADTQYF.

This chain links TRBV2 with TRBJ2-1; D gene unclear. The V gene's germline CDR1 is SNHLY and CDR2 FYNNEI. Trimming stripped 5 bases from V and 4 bases from J, with 3 bases between. The CDR3 runs 11 residues. The DNA for the CDR3 is TGTGCCAGCAGTCAATACAATGAGCAGTTCTTC. Its protein product is CASSQYNEQFF.

The chain links TRBV5-1 to TRBJ2-3; D may correspond to TRBD1 or TRBD2 (5 bases each). V was trimmed by 3 bases and J by 2 bases, leaving 13 bases between them. The CDR3 loop spans 15 amino acids. Germline-derived CDR1 and CDR2 are SGHRS and YFSETQ. This chain's CDR3 is CASSWDGLLTDTQYF. The CDR3 region has the DNA TGCGCCAGCAGCTGGGACGGATTACTCACAGATACGCAGTATTTT.

The genes are TRBV6-1 and TRBJ1-2, with D unclear. CDR1 MNHNS and CDR2 SASEGT come from the germline V gene. The V and J ends lost 5 bases and 5 bases respectively, with 18 bases between them. The length of the CDR3 is 15 residues. The CDR3 DNA is TGTGCCAGCAGTCCGACGTATACTGCTGTATATGGCTACACCTTC. Residues: CASSPTYTAVYGYTF.

The J gene is TRBJ1-4, the V gene TRBV30, with D maybe TRBD1 (5 bases). CDR3 length equals 15 residues. CDR1 is GTSNPN and CDR2 is SVGIG in the germline V gene (reference sequence). Trimming took 3 bases from V and 1 from J, leaving 12 bases between them. The CDR3 protein is CAWRDIYGTNEKLFF. The DNA of the CDR3 is TGTGCCTGGAGGGACATATATGGAACTAATGAAAAACTGTTTTTT.

This rearrangement joins TRBV7-2 to TRBJ2-3; D is unresolved. V was pared by 2 bases and J by 6 bases, with 18 bases between. This CDR3 comprises 16 residues. Germline CDR1 is SGHTA and CDR2 is FQGNSA. CDR3 in amino acids: CASSLLWGPYADTQYF. Written as DNA, the CDR3 is TGTGCCAGCAGCTTATTGTGGGGTCCTTATGCCGATACGCAGTATTTT. Combining the CDR3 with reference TRBV7-2 and TRBJ2-3 gives the whole variable domain GAGVSQSPSNKVTEKGKDVELRCDPISGHTALYWYRQSLGQGLEFLIYFQGNSAPDKSGLPSDRFSAERTGGSVSTLTIQRTQQEDSAVYLCASSLLWGPYADTQYFGPGTRLTVL.

The chain recombines TRBV10-2 with TRBJ2-3; 7 bases line up with TRBD2. This CDR3 has 15 residues. V was clipped by 8 bases and J by 0 bases; unmatched bases: 8. Germline V lookup: CDR1 WSHSY, CDR2 SAAADI. CDR3 sequence reads: CASEPSGASTDTQYF. The CDR3 DNA reads as TGCGCCAGCGAACCAAGCGGGGCAAGCACAGATACGCAGTATTTT.

This sequence joins TRBV19 and TRBJ2-2; 11 bases match TRBD1. V trimming: 6 bases; J trimming: 4 bases; junction bases outside the gene matches: 1. This CDR3 region has 14 residues. Per the germline V gene, CDR1 is LNHDA and CDR2 is SQIVND (reference sequence). The CDR3 is CASRDRGLTGELFF. The CDR3, as DNA: TGTGCCAGTAGGGACAGGGGGCTCACCGGGGAGCTGTTTTTT. The variable domain in full, with the rest retrieved from reference TRBV19 and TRBJ2-2, is DGGITQSPKYLFRKEGQNVTLSCEQNLNHDAMYWYRQDPGQGLRLIYYSQIVNDFQKGDIAEGYSVSREKKESFPLTVTSAQKNPTAFYLCASRDRGLTGELFFGEGSRLTVL.